The 28 T cell receptor beta chains reported below all come from one sample, sequenced in a study of regulatory T cells in long-lasting Graves disease. Time point: persistent/refractory GD, antithyroid drugs over 5 years with positive TRAb. There was RNA extracted from PBMCs, and the TCR library was made from it. Investigators prepared the TCR beta libraries by applying iRepertoire HTBI primers and Arm-PCR of CDR3 regions. TCRdb itself ran the multiplex PCR reads through MiXCR, one entry per CDR3 protein. The table has roughly 500,000 distinct CDR3 sequences, roughly 20% seen once; the top ten hold 7.8%. This material consisted of peripheral blood mononuclear cells (PBMCs), taken when the disease was refractory, from a patient treated with antithyroid drugs. Receptor source: a female donor with Graves disease.

This chain uses TRBV6-4 with TRBJ2-7; TRBD1 aligns across 9 bases. The V gene end was trimmed by 5 bases and the J gene end by 2 bases; junction bases not matched to a gene: 7. The CDR3 sequence is 15 residues long. CDR1 is MRHNA, CDR2 SNTAGT, per germline. CDR3 region: CASSYGDRETYEQYF. CDR3 bases: TGTGCCAGCAGTTACGGGGACAGGGAGACCTACGAGCAGTACTTC.

The chain recombines TRBV20-1 with TRBJ2-5, with D unresolved. The V end was cut by 5 bases, the J end by 5 bases, with 6 bases between. CDR3 length: 10 residues. Germline V gene lookup returns CDR1 DFQATT and CDR2 SNEGSKA (reference sequence). As DNA, the CDR3 is TGCAGTGCTTATATCGAGACCCAGTACTTC. This sequence encodes CSAYIETQYF.

There are a few counts of this clonotype. The rearrangement uses TRBV7-2 and TRBJ1-5, with D unresolved. Germline assignment: CDR1 SGHTA and CDR2 FQGNSA. Trimming took off 0 bases at V and 2 bases at J, with 14 bases between the two ends. The CDR3 loop spans 17 amino acids. The CDR3 sequence is CASSLAPTPGRNQPQHF. Here the CDR3 DNA reads TGTGCCAGCAGCTTAGCGCCCACTCCGGGTCGCAATCAGCCCCAGCATTTT.

This clonotype has just a few counts. The chain recombines TRBV19 with TRBJ1-6; unclear D gene. Germline V lookup: CDR1 LNHDA, CDR2 SQIVND (reference sequence). With 6 bases removed from V and 10 bases from J, the gap between germline ends came to 13 bases. The CDR3 is 13 amino acids. The CDR3 protein is CASSVDGSSPLHF. The CDR3 DNA is TGTGCCAGTAGCGTCGACGGATCATCACCCCTCCACTTT.

CDR3 amino acids: CAWNMGKFEAFF. CDR3 nucleotides: TGTGCCTGGAATATGGGAAAATTTGAAGCTTTCTTT. V and J are TRBV30 and TRBJ1-1; the D is unclear. This CDR3 comprises 12 residues. The germline V gene encodes CDR1 GTSNPN and CDR2 SVGIG (reference sequence). Deletions cut 4 bases from V and 7 bases from J, with 13 bases between.

This clonotype was seen at least ten times. The gene calls are TRBV12-3 or TRBV12-4 and TRBJ2-7; 8 bases map to TRBD2. The CDR3 is 13 amino acids. V was clipped by 5 bases and J by 6 bases; unmatched bases: 6. The CDR3 loop is CASSESGRREQYF. CDR3 in DNA: TGTGCCAGCAGTGAGAGCGGGAGACGCGAGCAGTACTTC.

This clonotype was observed many times. This chain connects TRBV20-1 to TRBJ2-7, with TRBD1 identical over 9 bases. The CDR3 spans 14 residues. Germline CDR1 is DFQATT and CDR2 is SNEGSKA (reference sequence). J gave up 2 bases and V 6 bases, and 8 bases lay outside the gene matches. The CDR3 spells CSANPGQGPYEQYF. CDR3 nucleotide sequence: TGCAGTGCAAATCCGGGACAGGGACCCTACGAGCAGTACTTC.

This clonotype was seen many times. This chain uses TRBV2 with TRBJ1-6; TRBD1 is a possible D gene (6 bases). The CDR3 totals 15 residues. CDR1 and CDR2 (germline): SNHLY, FYNNEI. V was cut by 6 bases and J by 5 bases, with 14 bases left in between. The CDR3 DNA follows: TGTGCCAGCAGGGGGGCTGGGGGTGATAATTCACCCCTCCACTTT. Its protein is CASRGAGGDNSPLHF.

As to this clonotype: A read error may explain this, as a much larger clone is one base away. This CDR3 is CASSLEVRNYDQYF. The CDR3, as DNA: TGTGCCAGCAGCTTAGAAGTCAGAAACTACGATCAGTACTTC. The chain uses TRBV7-8 and TRBJ2-7; D not resolved. In germline, CDR1 is SGHVS, CDR2 FQNEAQ. The CDR3 runs 14 residues.

The chain combines TRBV7-2 with TRBJ1-2, with D possibly matching TRBD1 (5 bases). The CDR3 has 15 amino acids. Germline lookup yields CDR1 SGHTA and CDR2 FQGNSA. The ends were cut back, 5 bases at V and 1 base at J, with 14 bases in the middle. For the CDR3, the DNA is TGTGCCAGCAGCCCCGGGACGGCGCTTAACTATGGCTACACCTTC. Protein sequence: CASSPGTALNYGYTF.

Turning to this clonotype: A much larger clone is a single base away; this may be a read error. The chain recombines TRBV5-1 with TRBJ2-7; D is uncertain. Trimming took off 1 base at V and 2 bases at J, with 13 bases between the two ends. Germline V gives CDR1 SGHRS, CDR2 YFSETQ. The CDR3 is 15 residues long. The CDR3: CASSLLPEQPYEQYF. CDR3 sequence (DNA): TGCGCCAGCAGCTTGCTACCGGAACAGCCCTACGAGCAGTACTTC.

With regard to this clonotype: This may arise from a read error, as a much more abundant clone is one base away. The chain uses TRBV9 and TRBJ1-1; D not resolved. Germline loops: CDR1 SGDLS, CDR2 YYNGEE. The CDR3 consists of 13 residues. The V end lost 3 bases, the J end lost 4 bases, and 10 bases lay between the germline ends. CDR3 residues: CASSAQESTEAFF. In nucleotides, the CDR3 is TGTGCCAGCAGCGCCCAAGAGAGCACTGAAGCTTTCTTT.

This clonotype was found many times. This chain joins TRBV28 and TRBJ1-6; D might be TRBD1 (5 bases). Germline-derived CDR1 and CDR2 are MDHEN and SYDVKM. This CDR3 has 13 residues. V was cut by 5 bases and J by 11 bases, with 13 bases left in between. CDR3: CASSLGVGAPLHF. CDR3 nucleotide sequence: TGTGCCAGCAGTCTGGGTGTGGGGGCACCCCTCCACTTT. Full variable domain (outside the CDR3, taken from reference TRBV28 and TRBJ1-6): DVKVTQSSRYLVKRTGEKVFLECVQDMDHENMFWYRQDPGLGLRLIYFSYDVKMKEKGDIPEGYSVSREKKERFSLILESASTNQTSMYLCASSLGVGAPLHFGNGTRLTVT.

This clonotype was seen a few times. V and J are TRBV19 and TRBJ2-7; D possibly uses TRBD1 or TRBD2 (6 bases each). The ends were cut back, 8 bases at V and 7 bases at J, with 21 bases in the middle. Germline CDR1 and CDR2: LNHDA and SQIVND (reference sequence). This CDR3 is built from 14 residues. This CDR3 is CASEASGAPGEQYF. Here the CDR3 DNA reads TGTGCCAGTGAGGCTTCGGGGGCCCCTGGTGAGCAGTACTTC. Together with reference TRBV19 and TRBJ2-7, the CDR3 gives the full variable domain: DGGITQSPKYLFRKEGQNVTLSCEQNLNHDAMYWYRQDPGQGLRLIYYSQIVNDFQKGDIAEGYSVSREKKESFPLTVTSAQKNPTAFYLCASEASGAPGEQYFGPGTRLTVT.

There are a few counts of this clonotype. The rearrangement joins TRBV19 to TRBJ1-2; tentatively, D is TRBD1 (6 bases). Germline values: CDR1 LNHDA, CDR2 SQIVND (reference sequence). The CDR3 has 18 amino acids. Trimming took off 3 bases at V and 2 bases at J, with 22 bases between the two ends. CDR3 DNA sequence: TGTGCCAGTAGTATGGACCATTGGGGGCGGCACCCGAACTATGGCTACACCTTC. Residues: CASSMDHWGRHPNYGYTF.

This clonotype was counted ten times or more. The CDR3 nucleotides are TGTGCCAGCAGCTTAGTGTGGACGAAGACCCAGTACTTC. This sequence encodes CASSLVWTKTQYF. V is TRBV11-2 and J is TRBJ2-5; D ambiguous. Germline V lookup: CDR1 SGHAT, CDR2 FQNNGV. Deletions cut 1 base from V and 6 bases from J, with 9 bases between. The CDR3 has 13 amino acids.

The CDR3 sequence: CASVSGSGHTGELFF. CDR3 in DNA: TGTGCCAGCGTGTCGGGGAGTGGGCACACCGGGGAGCTGTTTTTT. The rearrangement joins TRBV7-9 to TRBJ2-2; possibly TRBD2 for D (5 bases). The CDR3 extends over 15 amino acids. Per germline, CDR1 SEHNR and CDR2 FQNEAQ (reference sequence). The V gene lost 8 bases and the J gene lost 3 bases, with 16 bases spanning the gap.

Many counts were recorded for this clonotype. The chain uses TRBV2 and TRBJ2-7; D unclear. Trimming shortened V by 1 base and J by 10 bases, and 8 bases separated the two germline ends. CDR3 length: 11 amino acids. CDR1 is SNHLY, CDR2 FYNNEI, per germline. CDR3: CASSEEESQYF. In DNA form, the CDR3 reads TGTGCCAGCAGTGAAGAGGAGAGTCAGTACTTC.

Note on this clonotype: Just one base apart from a much larger clone, this may be a read error. For the CDR3, the DNA is TGTGCCATCAGCTTAGTCCCAGGGGAAGGCACTGAAGCTTTCTTT. Protein: CAISLVPGEGTEAFF. The chain recombines TRBV11-2 with TRBJ1-1, with D maybe TRBD1 (6 bases). Germline V CDR1 and CDR2: SGHAT, FQNNGV. The CDR3 covers 15 residues.

A note on this clonotype: This could be a read error, since a much larger clone is one nucleotide away. The rearrangement uses TRBV7-2 and TRBJ2-5; D remains unclear. This CDR3 has 15 residues. The germline V gene encodes CDR1 SGHTA and CDR2 FQGNSA. CDR3 region: CAGSLFWTNQETQYF. In DNA, the CDR3 is TGTGCCGGCAGCTTATTTTGGACGAATCAAGAGACCCAGTACTTC.

This clonotype was seen repeatedly, ten times or more. V is TRBV12-3 or TRBV12-4 and J is TRBJ1-2; D might be TRBD1 (5 bases). This CDR3 has 11 residues. Trimming cost V 5 bases and J 13 bases, with 14 bases left between them. The CDR3 sequence is CASSAGTVPTF. Here the CDR3 DNA reads TGTGCCAGCAGTGCCGGGACCGTCCCCACCTTC.

This clonotype was counted between two and nine times. The V and J genes are TRBV6-2 or TRBV6-3 and TRBJ2-7, with 7 bases matching TRBD2. V lost 5 bases, J lost 0 bases, and 7 bases stayed unmatched. This CDR3 has 15 residues. CDR1 and CDR2 (germline): MNHEY, SVGEGT. The CDR3: CASSEVSGASYEQYF. The CDR3 nucleotides are TGTGCCAGCAGTGAAGTAAGCGGGGCCTCCTACGAGCAGTACTTC.

This clonotype appeared many times. The chain employs TRBV24-1 and TRBJ2-5; D not certain. CDR3 length: 13 residues. Trimming shortened V by 9 bases and J by 0 bases, and 10 bases separated the two germline ends. Germline CDR1 reads KGHDR; CDR2 reads SFDVKD. The CDR3 DNA is TGTGCCACCTCAATAGGGAACCAAGAGACCCAGTACTTC. It yields the protein CATSIGNQETQYF.

The J gene is TRBJ2-2, the V gene TRBV9, with a tentative D call TRBD2 (6 bases). The CDR3 sequence is 14 residues long. With 6 bases removed from V and 1 base from J, the gap between germline ends came to 10 bases. The germline CDR1 and CDR2 sequences are SGDLS and YYNGEE. CDR3 nucleotides: TGTGCCAGCACCCTTAGCGGGAACACCGGGGAGCTGTTTTTT. Its translation: CASTLSGNTGELFF.

This clonotype was picked up many times. The V call is TRBV15, the J call TRBJ2-7, with D possibly matching TRBD1 (6 bases). V lost 4 bases and J 0 bases, leaving 13 bases between the germline ends. Germline assignment: CDR1 LNHNV and CDR2 YYDKDF (reference sequence). This CDR3 has 15 residues. The CDR3 DNA follows: TGTGCCACCAGCAACAGGGTTTGGAGCTCCTACGAGCAGTACTTC. As protein: CATSNRVWSSYEQYF.

This clonotype has at least ten counts. A read error may account for a junction end that differs from germline. This chain uses TRBV27 with TRBJ2-7, with D perhaps matching TRBD1 (6 bases). Germline V gene data show CDR1 as MNHEY and CDR2 as SMNVEV (reference sequence). The CDR3 spans 13 residues. The CDR3 bases are TGTGCCAGCAGTTTCAGGGGTCCCTACGAGCAGCACTTC. It translates to CASSFRGPYEQHF.

The sample holds many counts of this clonotype. This rearrangement joins TRBV28 to TRBJ1-1; unclear D gene. V was trimmed by 6 bases and J by 5 bases, leaving 22 bases between them. The germline gives CDR1 MDHEN, CDR2 SYDVKM. The CDR3 has 16 amino acids. The CDR3 here is CASSRLLAGLGTEAFF. The CDR3 region has the DNA TGTGCCAGCAGCCGCCTATTAGCGGGGTTGGGGACTGAAGCTTTCTTT.

Turning to this clonotype: This may arise from a read error, as a much more abundant clone is one base away. The CDR3 DNA reads as TGTGCCTGGATCGCCGGGACTCCAGGGGGTGGCTACACCTTC. Translating gives CAWIAGTPGGGYTF. This rearrangement joins TRBV30 to TRBJ1-2, with 7 bases matching TRBD1. This CDR3 has 14 amino acids. CDR1 GTSNPN and CDR2 SVGIG come from the germline V gene (reference sequence). V dropped 4 bases and J dropped 7; count of bases not matched to a gene: 12.